The 3 T cell receptor beta chains below were found in one sample sequenced in a study of blood T cell repertoires in COVID-19. This table comes from immunoSEQ multiplex PCR, and its TCRdb copy is limited to in-frame clones, with some not included. The repertoire holds 150,000 or so clones, with roughly 80% as singletons. Source material: peripheral blood. Receptors were obtained from a woman aged 55-70 years with acute or convalescent COVID-19.

The chain is built from TRBV28 and TRBJ1-3; D uncertain. The germline CDR1 and CDR2 sequences are MDHEN and SYDVKM. Deletions cut 2 bases from V and 4 bases from J, with 12 bases between. The CDR3 consists of 15 residues. CDR3 residues: CASSLVPGGGNTIYF. The CDR3, as DNA: TGTGCCAGCAGTTTAGTTCCAGGAGGGGGAAACACCATATATTTT.

This clone occurred once. The chain links TRBV5-4 to TRBJ1-4, with D maybe TRBD1 (5 bases). The germline V gene encodes CDR1 SGHNT and CDR2 YYREEE (reference sequence). V lost 3 bases and J 3 bases, leaving 9 bases between the germline ends. The CDR3 length is 14 residues. The DNA for the CDR3 is TGTGCCAGCAGCTCAGGGTTAGCTAATGAAAAACTGTTTTTT. This translates into CASSSGLANEKLFF.

The chain has TRBV4-2 and TRBJ1-3, with 8 bases matching TRBD1. With V trimmed by 0 bases and J by 7 bases, 5 bases remained unmatched. This CDR3 spans 15 amino acids. CDR1 is LGHNA and CDR2 is YNFKEQ in the germline V gene. The CDR3 spells CASSQDLTGGNTIYF. The CDR3 DNA is TGTGCCAGCAGCCAAGATTTAACAGGGGGGAACACCATATATTTT.